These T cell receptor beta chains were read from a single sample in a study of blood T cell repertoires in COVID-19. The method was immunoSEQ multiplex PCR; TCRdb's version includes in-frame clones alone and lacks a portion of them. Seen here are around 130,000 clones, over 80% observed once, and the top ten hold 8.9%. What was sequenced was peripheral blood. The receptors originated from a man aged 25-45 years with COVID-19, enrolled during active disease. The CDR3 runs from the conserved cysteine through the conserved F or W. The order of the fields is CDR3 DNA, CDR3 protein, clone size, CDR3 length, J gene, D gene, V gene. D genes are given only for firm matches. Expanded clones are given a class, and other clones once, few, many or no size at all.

TGTGCCAGCAGTGTTGGCAGTGGCAACACCGGGGAGCTGTTTTTT | CASSVGSGNTGELFF | - | 15 | TRBJ2-2 | - | TRBV6-4
TGTGCCAGCAGCTTGGTCAGGGATGAGACCCAGTACTTC | CASSLVRDETQYF | - | 13 | TRBJ2-5 | - | TRBV5-4
TGCAGTGCTGGAAGCGGACAGCCCCAGCATTTT | CSAGSGQPQHF | - | 11 | TRBJ1-5 | - | TRBV20-1
TGTGCCAGTAGTCCAAGCCCGACTAGTTCGAACACCGGGGAGCTGTTTTTT | CASSPSPTSSNTGELFF | - | 17 | TRBJ2-2 | - | TRBV19
TGTGCCAGTAGAGCGACAGGGGAGAACACCGGGGAGCTGTTTTTT | CASRATGENTGELFF | - | 15 | TRBJ2-2 | TRBD1 | TRBV14
TGTGCCAGCATTCCGACAGGCGGGAGGGCCACCCGCTACAATGAGCAGTTCTTC | CASIPTGGRATRYNEQFF | once | 18 | TRBJ2-1 | TRBD2 | TRBV28
TGTGCCAGCAGCCTCACAGGGGCTGAAAATTCACCCCTCCACTTT | CASSLTGAENSPLHF | - | 15 | TRBJ1-6 | TRBD1 | TRBV6-2/TRBV6-3
TGTGCCAGCAGTTCGGGGGGAAGAGGCGACACCGGGGAGCTGTTTTTT | CASSSGGRGDTGELFF | - | 16 | TRBJ2-2 | TRBD2 | TRBV28
TGTGCCAGCATGGAGCGGGACCCGGCCTACAATGAGCAGTTCTTC | CASMERDPAYNEQFF | - | 15 | TRBJ2-1 | TRBD2 | TRBV18
TGTGCCAGCAGCAAATATACGCAGGGCCGCAATTCACCCCTCCACTTT | CASSKYTQGRNSPLHF | - | 16 | TRBJ1-6 | - | TRBV21-1
TGCGCCAGCAGCCACCCCTCCGGGACTAGAGGACCCAAGGGAGGTGAGCAGTTCTTC | CASSHPSGTRGPKGGEQFF | - | 19 | TRBJ2-1 | TRBD2 | TRBV4-1
TGTGCCAGCAGTTTATCGCGCCGGGTCCCCGGCGAGCAGTACTTC | CASSLSRRVPGEQYF | - | 15 | TRBJ2-7 | - | TRBV27
TGTGCCAGCAGTTACTCGGGGCGGCCCCAAGAGACCCAGTACTTC | CASSYSGRPQETQYF | - | 15 | TRBJ2-5 | - | TRBV6-5